Listed below are T cell receptor beta chains from one sample, sequenced in a study of cytomegalovirus exposure and HLA in healthy donors. TCRdb's table, derived via immunoSEQ multiplex PCR, lists solely in-frame clones and lacks some. The table shows about 140,000 clones, with 73% occurring only once. The source material was PBMCs. These receptors were obtained from a woman in her thirties or forties in good health and CMV-seronegative. The CDR3 runs from the conserved cysteine through the conserved F or W.

V: TRBV9; J: TRBJ1-3; CDR3: CASSVGLSGNTIYF
V: TRBV27; J: TRBJ1-5; CDR3: CASRTDGGGGNQPQHF
V: TRBV5-1; J: TRBJ1-2; CDR3: CASSLEPGDYGYTF
V: TRBV6-1; J: TRBJ1-1; CDR3: CASSRGLNTEAFF
V: TRBV4-1; J: TRBJ2-1; CDR3: CAGSPYLGNEQFF
V: TRBV20-1; J: TRBJ1-1; CDR3: CSRSWNTEAFF
V: TRBV19; J: TRBJ1-1; CDR3: CASSLSDSPNTEAFF
V: TRBV4-2; J: TRBJ1-1; CDR3: CASSQDRDRGQAFF
V: TRBV11-2; J: TRBJ2-3; CDR3: CASSLGRGGTTDTQYF
V: TRBV27; J: TRBJ2-1; CDR3: CASNERGGGSYNEQFF
V: TRBV5-1; J: TRBJ1-5; CDR3: CASSLGGDEPQHF
V: TRBV6-1; J: TRBJ2-5; CDR3: CTSIRSHQETQYF
V: TRBV19; J: TRBJ1-2; CDR3: CASSGEDRWKRTF
V: TRBV6-5; J: TRBJ1-3; CDR3: CASRDISGNTIYF
V: TRBV18; J: TRBJ1-1; CDR3: CASSPRTGQADTEAFF
V: TRBV29-1; J: TRBJ2-7; CDR3: CSVLDSYEQYF
V: TRBV5-4; J: TRBJ1-1; CDR3: CASSFGGTGFGTEAFF
V: TRBV7-3; J: TRBJ1-1; CDR3: CASSPTQGNTEAFF
V: TRBV7-9; J: TRBJ2-1; CDR3: CASSPTRGSLKPSYNEQFF
V: TRBV20-1; J: TRBJ2-3; CDR3: CSAPYPDTQYF
V: TRBV6-1; J: TRBJ2-3; CDR3: CASSSQEGTQYF
V: TRBV27; J: TRBJ2-7; CDR3: CASSLYGTSGGADEQYF
V: TRBV15; J: TRBJ2-6; CDR3: CATTSSGAGANVLTF
V: TRBV5-1; J: TRBJ1-4; CDR3: CASSPGQGNEKLFF
V: TRBV9; J: TRBJ1-1; CDR3: CASSVDFTGVEAFF
V: TRBV2; J: TRBJ2-3; CDR3: CASRLPGGTDTQYF
V: TRBV9; J: TRBJ1-5; CDR3: CASSGGLGQPQHF
V: TRBV6-4; J: TRBJ2-2; CDR3: CASSDGTNTGELFF
V: TRBV11-2; J: TRBJ1-2; CDR3: CASTSARDNNYGYTF
V: TRBV7-6; J: TRBJ2-3; CDR3: CASSKLAGGQDTQYF
V: TRBV5-6; J: TRBJ2-2; CDR3: CASSFLRGGLNTGELFF
V: TRBV2; J: TRBJ2-2; CDR3: CASTPQGGTSQRYTGELFF